The T cell receptor beta chain under discussion was sequenced for a study of T cell repertoires in cytomegalovirus infection. In the study overall: The authors relied on CMV epitopes, both recently identified HLA-C-restricted and well-studied HLA-B-restricted. From public TCR beta signatures came an indication of both CMV infection and matching HLA type. Study-wide results and limits: The ex vivo response was dominated by HLA-C-restricted CMV-specific TCR beta clonotypes. Identification of carriers of CMV plus the relevant HLA was performed using cumulative public TCR beta family frequency.

The CDR3 is made up of 12 amino acids. V dropped 5 bases and J dropped 5 bases, with 8 bases sitting between them. Per germline, CDR1 SGHTA and CDR2 FQGNSA. TCRdb re-called the reads through MiXCR, storing one row per CDR3 protein. This sample has some 940,000 distinct CDR3 sequences, with around 29% found just once. This clonotype was seen at least ten times. What it binds is not known. The starting material was cultured CD8+ T cells from PBMCs, obtained from culture after CMV antigen stimulation. The V gene is TRBV7-2, the J gene TRBJ2-3; D remains ambiguous. The TCR sequence derives from a human donor in good health (CMV status not recorded). Some clones in this sample may be carry-over from other donors' samples. The CDR3 reads CASSPQVDTQYF. The CDR3 nucleotides are TGTGCCAGCAGCCCCCAAGTAGATACGCAGTATTTT.